This T cell receptor beta chain was retrieved from a study of sequential checkpoint blockade in melanoma (dated by TCRdb to the late 2010s). The study in broad terms: Using 1:1 randomization, the trial assigned patients either to first-line nivolumab followed by ipilimumab (arm A) or to ipilimumab followed by nivolumab (arm B). Both trial sequences were followed by maintenance nivolumab. DNA from 91 pretreatment melanoma tumor samples underwent TCRbeta immunosequencing. For about two dozen patients, matched tumor biopsies were obtained before treatment and at week 13, following single-agent nivolumab (arm A) or ipilimumab (arm B). In roughly 85% of the matched pre- and post-treatment tumor biopsy pairs, both biopsies came from the same lesion.

This clone was counted a few times. Which antigen it targets is not known. Base qualities are not provided; no much larger clone lies one nucleotide away. The immunoSEQ Assay was used to immunosequence TCRbeta CDR3 regions from genomic DNA. Genomic DNA was amplified by bias-controlled multiplex PCR before high-throughput sequencing. Concerning the study's data processing: To quantify the absolute abundance of each unique TCRbeta CDR3 region, the sequences were collapsed and filtered. Clonality, defined as 1 minus Pielou's evenness, was calculated using only productive rearrangements. To compute tumor T-cell fraction, TCRbeta template counts were normalized to usable DNA, with usable DNA estimated from several housekeeping genes. A previously published method was used to identify clones with significantly greater frequencies in on-treatment samples than in baseline samples. The source is immuneACCESS, and TCRdb retained only in-frame sequences with V and J called. Part of the clones is not carried over; for the studies checked, unresolved V genes explain less than half of this, and the remainder is unexplained. Clone size and the V and J calls come from that table; the DNA yielded D and trimming. The sample profile shows about 12,000 clones; 26% of them were found once. In total, the top ten clones hold under 25% of the sample.

Study-wide conclusions, independent of this receptor: Clinical benefit was about 30 times more likely to be achieved by patients whose tumor T-cell fraction and clonality increased by week 13. In the nivolumab-first arm (arm A), an association was found between pretreatment tumor TIL clonality and response (P = .04). PD-L1 staining and CD8+ T-cell counts correlated with tumor T-cell fraction and clonality, whereas mutational load did not. The model for predicting response that combines TCR metrics with mutation burden needs to be validated in larger, independent patient cohorts. Within-arm analyses of tumor T-cell fraction were limited by small sample sizes and reduced statistical power.

Taken with the paper, the label for treatment or condition translates to: randomized to nivolumab then ipilimumab (arm A) or the reverse (arm B). Prior DNA-damaging chemotherapy had not been received by any trial patient. The samples were obtained from melanoma patients enrolled in CheckMate 064, an open-label, randomized phase II trial testing sequential checkpoint blockade. Genomic DNA from formalin-fixed paraffin-embedded (FFPE) tissue samples was used for tumor TCR sequencing. Specimen: tumor tissue (inferred from file names), collected from a patient given nivolumab and ipilimumab in sequence. This TCR came from a human donor with melanoma.

The CDR3 is CASSHGTDQFYGYTF. The nucleotide sequence is given as TGTGCCAGCAGCCATGGGACAGATCAGTTCTATGGCTACACCTTC. The chain was built from TRBV11-3 and TRBJ1-2; 7 bases in the junction line up with TRBD1. For CDR1 and CDR2, the germline V gene lists SGHNT and YENEEA. V is pruned by 5 bases and J by 4 bases, leaving 10 bases of the junction without a gene match. There are 15 amino acids in the CDR3, from cysteine to phenylalanine inclusive. Just the 45-base CDR3 DNA is kept, in frame starting at base 1. Reference TRBV11-3 and TRBJ1-2 proteins supply the regions before and after the CDR3; the full variable domain is: EAGVVQSPRYKIIEKKQPVAFWCNPISGHNTLYWYLQNLGQGPELLIRYENEEAVDDSQLPKDRFSAERLKGVDSTLKIQPAELGDSAVYLCASSHGTDQFYGYTFGSGTRLTVV.